This T cell receptor (beta chain) stems from a study of blood T cell repertoires in COVID-19. Whole-study context: The analysed material was cDNA or gDNA that came from T cells, B-cell-depleted T cells, or PBMCs.

Methods used by the authors: Reference gene primer amplification in the assay estimated nucleated cell counts. TCRdb's table, derived via immunoSEQ multiplex PCR, lists solely in-frame clones and lacks some. Clone size and the V and J calls come from that table; the DNA yielded D and trimming. The sample lists about 170,000 clones; approximately 87% were seen once. The CDR3 is 16 residues long. Germline values: CDR1 SQVTM, CDR2 ANQGSEA. The trim removed 5 bases at V and 0 bases at J, leaving 9 bases unmatched. What was sequenced was PBMCs or T cells enriched from blood (not recorded which). The chain carries TRBV29-1 and TRBJ1-5; TRBD1 matches 8 bases. This TCR came from a woman in her fifties or sixties who had recovered from COVID-19. The CDR3 bases are TGCAGCGTTCGTCTCACAGGGGGGGATAGCAATCAGCCCCAGCATTTT. It yields the protein CSVRLTGGDSNQPQHF.